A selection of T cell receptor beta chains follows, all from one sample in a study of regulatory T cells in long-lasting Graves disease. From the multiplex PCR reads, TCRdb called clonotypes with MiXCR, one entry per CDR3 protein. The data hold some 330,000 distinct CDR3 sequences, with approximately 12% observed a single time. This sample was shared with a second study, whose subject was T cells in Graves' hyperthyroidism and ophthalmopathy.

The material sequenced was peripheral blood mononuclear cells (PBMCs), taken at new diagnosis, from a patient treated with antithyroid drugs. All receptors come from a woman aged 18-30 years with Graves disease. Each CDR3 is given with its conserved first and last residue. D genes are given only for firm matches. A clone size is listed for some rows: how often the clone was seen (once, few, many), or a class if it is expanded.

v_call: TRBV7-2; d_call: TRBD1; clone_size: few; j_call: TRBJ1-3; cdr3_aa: CASTPGQGRNTIYF; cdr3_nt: TGTGCCAGCACCCCCGGACAGGGACGCAACACCATATATTTT
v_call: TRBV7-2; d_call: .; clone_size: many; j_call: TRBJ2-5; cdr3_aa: CASSSPPQETQYF; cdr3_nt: TGTGCCAGCAGCTCCCCTCCCCAAGAGACCCAGTACTTC
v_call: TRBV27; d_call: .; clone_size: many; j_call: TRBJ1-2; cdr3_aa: CASSLRQNYGYTF; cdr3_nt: TGTGCCAGCAGTTTAAGGCAGAACTATGGCTACACCTTC
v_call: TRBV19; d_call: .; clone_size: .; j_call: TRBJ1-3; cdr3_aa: CASSLSPISGNTIYF; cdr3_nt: TGTGCCAGTAGTTTAAGCCCAATCTCTGGAAACACCATATATTTT
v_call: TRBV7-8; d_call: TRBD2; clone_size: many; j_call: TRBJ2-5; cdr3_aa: CASIRLAGGRETQYF; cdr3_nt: TGTGCCAGCATCAGACTAGCGGGGGGCCGGGAGACCCAGTACTTC
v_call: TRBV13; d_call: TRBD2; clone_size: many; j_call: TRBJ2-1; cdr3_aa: CASSFRVRGGAEQFF; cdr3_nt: TGTGCCAGCAGCTTTAGAGTCCGGGGGGGAGCTGAGCAGTTCTTC
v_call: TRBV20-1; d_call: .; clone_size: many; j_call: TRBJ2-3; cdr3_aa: CSTASFGGPRADTQYF; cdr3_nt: TGCAGTACTGCGAGCTTTGGGGGACCACGGGCAGATACGCAGTATTTT
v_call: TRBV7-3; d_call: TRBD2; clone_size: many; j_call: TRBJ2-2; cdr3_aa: CASSLSPSGANTGELFF; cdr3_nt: TGTGCCAGCAGCTTAAGCCCTAGCGGGGCCAACACCGGGGAGCTGTTTTTT
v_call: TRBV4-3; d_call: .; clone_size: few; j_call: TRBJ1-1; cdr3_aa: CASSQDNPAANTEAFF; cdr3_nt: TGCGCCAGCAGCCAAGATAACCCGGCAGCGAACACTGAAGCTTTCTTT
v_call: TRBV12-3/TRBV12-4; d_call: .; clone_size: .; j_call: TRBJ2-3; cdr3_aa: CASSPGTRNTQYF; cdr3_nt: TGTGCCAGCAGCCCCGGGACCCGCAATACGCAGTATTTT
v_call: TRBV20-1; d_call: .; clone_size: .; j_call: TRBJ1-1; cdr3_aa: CSASRRSNAEAFF; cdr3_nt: TGCAGTGCTAGCAGGCGGAGTAACGCTGAAGCTTTCTTT
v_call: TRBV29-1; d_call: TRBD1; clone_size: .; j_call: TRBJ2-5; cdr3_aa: CSVEFPRGRGRGETQYF; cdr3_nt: TGCAGCGTTGAGTTTCCTAGAGGCAGGGGGCGAGGGGAGACCCAGTACTTC
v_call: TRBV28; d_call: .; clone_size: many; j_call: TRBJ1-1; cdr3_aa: CASSVTDNMNTEAFF; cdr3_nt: TGTGCCAGCAGTGTAACAGATAACATGAACACTGAAGCTTTCTTT
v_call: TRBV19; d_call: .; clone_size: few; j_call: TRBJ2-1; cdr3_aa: CASSIVGAGLTYNEQFF; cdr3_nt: TGTGCCAGTAGTATAGTGGGGGCAGGGTTGACCTACAATGAGCAGTTCTTC
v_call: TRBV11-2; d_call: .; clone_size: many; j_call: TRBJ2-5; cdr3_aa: CASSSARGQQETQYF; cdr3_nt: TGTGCCAGCAGCTCGGCACGTGGACAGCAAGAGACCCAGTACTTC
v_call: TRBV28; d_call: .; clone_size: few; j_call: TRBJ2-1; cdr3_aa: CASSLSLGGVIYNEQFF; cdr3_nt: TGTGCCAGCAGCTTATCCCTAGGGGGAGTGATATACAATGAGCAGTTCTTC
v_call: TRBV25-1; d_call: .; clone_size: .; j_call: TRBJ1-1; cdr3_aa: CASSESGSEAFF; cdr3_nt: TGTGCCAGCAGTGAATCGGGGAGCGAAGCTTTCTTT
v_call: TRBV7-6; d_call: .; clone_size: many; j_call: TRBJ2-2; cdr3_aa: CASSLAGTRRELFF; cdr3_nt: TGTGCCAGCAGCTTAGCCGGGACGAGAAGGGAGCTGTTTTTT
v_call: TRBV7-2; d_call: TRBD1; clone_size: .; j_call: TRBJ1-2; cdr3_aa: CASSILPTGTGDGYTF; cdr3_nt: TGTGCCAGCAGCATCTTACCTACCGGGACAGGGGACGGCTACACCTTC
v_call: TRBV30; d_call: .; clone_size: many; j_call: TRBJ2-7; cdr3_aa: CAWSRGQNEQYF; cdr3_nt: TGTGCCTGGAGTCGGGGACAAAACGAGCAGTACTTC
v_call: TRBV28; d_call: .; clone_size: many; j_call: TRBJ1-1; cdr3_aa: CASSFVGTKAFF; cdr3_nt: TGTGCCAGCAGTTTTGTAGGGACTAAAGCTTTCTTT
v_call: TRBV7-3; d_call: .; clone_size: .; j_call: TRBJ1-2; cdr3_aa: CASSFPGDLGGYTF; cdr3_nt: TGTGCCAGCAGCTTTCCGGGGGACCTCGGCGGCTACACCTTC
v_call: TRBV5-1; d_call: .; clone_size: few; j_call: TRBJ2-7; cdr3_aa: CASFDAEGEQYF; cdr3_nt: TGCGCCAGCTTTGACGCCGAGGGCGAGCAGTACTTC
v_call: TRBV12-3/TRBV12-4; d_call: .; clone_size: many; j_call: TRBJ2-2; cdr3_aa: CASSQNPTGELFF; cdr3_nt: TGTGCCAGCAGCCAGAATCCCACCGGGGAGCTGTTTTTT
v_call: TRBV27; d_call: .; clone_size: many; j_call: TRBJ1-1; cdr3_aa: CASRGLGTEAFF; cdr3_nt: TGTGCCAGCAGGGGGCTAGGCACTGAAGCTTTCTTT
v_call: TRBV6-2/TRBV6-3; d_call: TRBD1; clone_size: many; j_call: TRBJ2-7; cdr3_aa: CASSYGTVHSYEQYF; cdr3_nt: TGTGCCAGCAGTTACGGGACAGTACACTCCTACGAGCAGTACTTC
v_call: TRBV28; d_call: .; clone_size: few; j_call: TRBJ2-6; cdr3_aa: CASSLTVFRASGANVLTF; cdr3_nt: TGTGCCAGCAGTTTAACCGTTTTTCGGGCGTCTGGGGCCAACGTCCTGACTTTC
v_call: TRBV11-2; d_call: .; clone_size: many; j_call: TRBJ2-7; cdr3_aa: CASSQTLDTFYEQYF; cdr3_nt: TGTGCCAGCAGTCAAACGTTGGACACGTTCTACGAGCAGTACTTC
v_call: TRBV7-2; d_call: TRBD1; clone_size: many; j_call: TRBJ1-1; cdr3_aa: CASSPRDRGSGTEAFF; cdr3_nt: TGTGCCAGCAGCCCCCGGGACAGGGGGTCTGGCACTGAAGCTTTCTTT
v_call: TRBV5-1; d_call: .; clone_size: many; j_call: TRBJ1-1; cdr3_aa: CASSRTTAMNTEAFF; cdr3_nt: TGCGCCAGCAGCCGAACCACAGCCATGAACACTGAAGCTTTCTTT
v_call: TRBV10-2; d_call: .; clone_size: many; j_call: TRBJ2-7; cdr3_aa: CASSLSGVGYEQYF; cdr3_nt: TGCGCCAGCAGTTTGTCGGGAGTGGGCTACGAGCAGTACTTC
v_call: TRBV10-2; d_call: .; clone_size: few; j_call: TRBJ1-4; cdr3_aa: CASSESTAANEKLFF; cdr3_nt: TGCGCCAGCAGTGAGTCGACGGCGGCCAATGAAAAACTGTTTTTT
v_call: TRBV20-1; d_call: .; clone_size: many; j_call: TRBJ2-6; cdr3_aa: CSARDRSAGSGANVLTF; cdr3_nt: TGCAGTGCTAGAGATCGGTCAGCGGGTTCTGGGGCCAACGTCCTGACTTTC
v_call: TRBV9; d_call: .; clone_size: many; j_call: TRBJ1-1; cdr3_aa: CASGGFATEAFF; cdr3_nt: TGTGCCAGCGGGGGGTTCGCCACTGAAGCTTTCTTT
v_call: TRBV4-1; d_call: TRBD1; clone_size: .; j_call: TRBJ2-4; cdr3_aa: CASSPLTGGKNIQYF; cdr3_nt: TGCGCCAGCAGCCCCTTAACAGGGGGCAAAAACATTCAGTACTTC
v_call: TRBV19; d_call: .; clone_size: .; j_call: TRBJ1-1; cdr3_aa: CASSSPSHANTEAFF; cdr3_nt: TGTGCCAGTAGTAGCCCCTCCCACGCGAACACTGAAGCTTTCTTT
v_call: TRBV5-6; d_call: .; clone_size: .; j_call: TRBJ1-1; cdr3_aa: CASSLAISVKNTEAFF; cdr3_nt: TGTGCCAGCAGCTTGGCCATCAGCGTTAAGAACACTGAAGCTTTCTTT
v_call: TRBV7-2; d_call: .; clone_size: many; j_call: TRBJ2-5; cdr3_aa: CASSGGPQETQYF; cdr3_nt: TGTGCCAGCAGCGGGGGGCCACAAGAGACCCAGTACTTC
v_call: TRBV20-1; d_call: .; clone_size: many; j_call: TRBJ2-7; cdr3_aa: CSAQAPAPSFSYEQYF; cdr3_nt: TGCAGTGCCCAAGCCCCGGCCCCCTCCTTTTCCTACGAGCAGTACTTC
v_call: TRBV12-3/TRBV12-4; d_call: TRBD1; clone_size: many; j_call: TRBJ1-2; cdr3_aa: CASSFGDRGSYGYTF; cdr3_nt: TGTGCCAGCAGTTTTGGGGACAGGGGGTCCTATGGCTACACCTTC
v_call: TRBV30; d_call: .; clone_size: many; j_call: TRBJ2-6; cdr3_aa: CAWGIGSGANVLTF; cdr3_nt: TGTGCCTGGGGAATAGGCTCTGGGGCCAACGTCCTGACTTTC
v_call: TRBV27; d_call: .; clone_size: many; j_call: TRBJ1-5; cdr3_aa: CASRLGGANQPQHF; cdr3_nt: TGTGCCAGCAGATTAGGGGGGGCAAATCAGCCCCAGCATTTT
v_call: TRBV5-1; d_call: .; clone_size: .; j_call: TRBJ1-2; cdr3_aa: CASSLDGPRERYGYTF; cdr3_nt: TGCGCCAGCAGCTTAGACGGACCGCGAGAGCGCTATGGCTACACCTTC
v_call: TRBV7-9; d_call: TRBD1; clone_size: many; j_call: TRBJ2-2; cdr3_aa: CASSSGQGVGTGELFF; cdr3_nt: TGTGCCAGCAGCTCGGGACAGGGAGTTGGCACCGGGGAGCTGTTTTTT
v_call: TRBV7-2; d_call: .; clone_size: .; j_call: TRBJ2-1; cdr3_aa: CASRLGPNNEQFF; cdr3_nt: TGTGCCAGCAGGCTCGGCCCCAACAATGAGCAGTTCTTC
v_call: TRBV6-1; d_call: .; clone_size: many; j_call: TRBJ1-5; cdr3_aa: CASSARELGARQPQHF; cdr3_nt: TGTGCCAGCAGTGCCCGGGAGTTAGGGGCCCGTCAGCCCCAGCATTTT